This T cell receptor beta chain was profiled in a study of blood T cell repertoires in COVID-19. Germline CDR1 LGHNA, CDR2 YNFKEQ. This CDR3 comprises 13 residues. V gave up 1 base and J gave up 8 bases; unmatched junction bases: 2. Using immunoSEQ multiplex PCR, the repertoire was profiled, and TCRdb retains in-frame clones only, with some absent. In the table there are roughly 250,000 clones, around 90% of which are singletons. Patients in Seattle were enrolled during active infection, then followed longitudinally. V usage is TRBV4-2 and J usage is TRBJ2-1; 7 nucleotides line up with TRBD2. The source of this sequence is a man aged 30-40 years with COVID-19, enrolled during active disease. The sequencing input was peripheral blood. The CDR3 bases are TGTGCCAGCAGCCAAGCGGGGAGGGATGAGCAGTTCTTC. It translates to CASSQAGRDEQFF.